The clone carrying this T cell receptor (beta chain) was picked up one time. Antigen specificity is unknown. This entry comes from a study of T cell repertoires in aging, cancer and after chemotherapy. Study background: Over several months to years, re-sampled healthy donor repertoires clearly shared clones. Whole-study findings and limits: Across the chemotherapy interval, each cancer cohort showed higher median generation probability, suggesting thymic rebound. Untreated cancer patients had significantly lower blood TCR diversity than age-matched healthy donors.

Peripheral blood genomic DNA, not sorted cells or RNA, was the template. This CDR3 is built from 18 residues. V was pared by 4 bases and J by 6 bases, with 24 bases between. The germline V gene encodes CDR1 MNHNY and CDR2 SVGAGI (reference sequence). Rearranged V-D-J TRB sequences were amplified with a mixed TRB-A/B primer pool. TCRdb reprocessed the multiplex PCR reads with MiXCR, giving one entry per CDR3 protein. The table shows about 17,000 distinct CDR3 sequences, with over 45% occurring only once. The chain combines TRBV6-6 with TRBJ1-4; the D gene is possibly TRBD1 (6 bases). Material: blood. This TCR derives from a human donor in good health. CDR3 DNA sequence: TGTGCCAGCAGTTGGGTTGTAAATTTCCGGGGGACACATGAAAAACTGTTTTTT. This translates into CASSWVVNFRGTHEKLFF.